Shown below are 25 T cell receptor beta chains from a single sample sequenced in a study of glioma-infiltrating T cells. Amplification of TCR alpha and beta CDR3 regions from RNA used iRepertoire nested multiplex PCR. TCRdb reanalysed the multiplex PCR reads using MiXCR and keeps one entry per CDR3 protein. The sample lists roughly 350,000 distinct CDR3 sequences, around 45% occurring once. Source material: glioma tissue, nonneoplastic brain tissue, or PBMCs (not recorded which). The receptors come from a human donor with low-grade glioma or glioblastoma, undergoing nonglioma brain surgery, or in good health (not recorded which).

This chain connects TRBV28 to TRBJ1-2, with D perhaps matching TRBD1 (5 bases). With 2 bases removed from V and 4 bases from J, the gap between germline ends came to 14 bases. Germline CDR1 is MDHEN and CDR2 is SYDVKM. The length of the CDR3 is 15 residues. CDR3 region: CASSLGSSGPYGYTF. Here the CDR3 DNA reads TGTGCCAGCAGTTTAGGATCCTCAGGGCCCTATGGCTACACCTTC.

In this sample, this clonotype turned up many times. This chain joins TRBV28 and TRBJ2-7, with 8 bases aligning to TRBD1. Germline V gene data show CDR1 as MDHEN and CDR2 as SYDVKM. V was clipped by 8 bases and J by 1 base; unmatched bases: 13. The CDR3 length is 16 residues. CDR3 protein: CASRPRAYRGSYEQYF. The CDR3 bases are TGTGCCAGCCGCCCACGAGCCTACAGGGGGTCCTACGAGCAGTACTTC.

The genes are TRBV7-2 and TRBJ1-2; D perhaps matches TRBD1 (6 bases). V was cut by 1 base and J by 4 bases, with 13 bases left in between. The CDR3 spans 15 residues. Germline lookup yields CDR1 SGHTA and CDR2 FQGNSA. The CDR3 sequence: CASSLVPQGSYGYTF. In DNA, the CDR3 is TGTGCCAGCAGCTTAGTACCTCAGGGGAGCTATGGCTACACCTTC.

As DNA, the CDR3 is TGTGCCAGCAGTTGGAGGGCAGGGGAAGCCAAAAACATTCAGTACTTC. Translation: CASSWRAGEAKNIQYF. This rearrangement joins TRBV6-2 or TRBV6-3 to TRBJ2-4, with D tentatively TRBD1 or TRBD2 (6 bases each). V lost 4 bases, J lost 0 bases, and 13 bases lay in between. CDR1 MNHEY and CDR2 SVGEGT come from the germline V gene. This CDR3 region has 16 residues.

The chain combines TRBV20-1 with TRBJ2-1, with D possibly being TRBD1 (5 bases). In germline, CDR1 is DFQATT, CDR2 SNEGSKA (reference sequence). The CDR3 sequence is 16 residues long. The germline V and J ends were trimmed by 1 base and 1 base, with 14 bases remaining between them. CDR3 nucleotide sequence: TGCAGTGCTAGAGCTCCAGGGCCTAGTTCCTACAATGAGCAGTTCTTC. Its protein is CSARAPGPSSYNEQFF.

A few counts support this clonotype. The chain joins TRBV20-1 to TRBJ2-1, with 7 bases fitting TRBD2. V lost 0 bases, J lost 7 bases, and 15 bases stayed unmatched. The CDR3 is made up of 17 amino acids. Germline CDR1 and CDR2: DFQATT and SNEGSKA (reference sequence). The CDR3 reads CSARDRRGLAVKNEQFF. The CDR3 DNA sequence: TGCAGTGCTAGAGATCGGAGAGGCCTAGCGGTAAAGAATGAGCAGTTCTTC.

The rearrangement uses TRBV6-2 or TRBV6-3 and TRBJ2-1; possible D gene TRBD2, 5 bases. V dropped 5 bases and J dropped 6 bases, with 11 bases sitting between them. Germline CDR1 is MNHEY and CDR2 is SVGEGT. There are 13 residues in the CDR3. The CDR3 loop is CASSVRVSNEQFF. For the CDR3, the DNA is TGTGCCAGCAGTGTGAGGGTGAGCAATGAGCAGTTCTTC.

This chain connects TRBV7-9 to TRBJ1-3; D is undetermined. V was clipped by 4 bases and J by 2 bases, with 12 bases between them. The length of the CDR3 is 15 residues. CDR1 is SEHNR and CDR2 is FQNEAQ in the germline V gene (reference sequence). The CDR3, as DNA: TGTGCCAGCAGCTGGATGAGAGAGGCTGGAAACACCATATATTTT. This sequence encodes CASSWMREAGNTIYF.

In this sample, this clonotype turned up once. A much bigger clone sits one base away, suggesting this may be a read error. V usage is TRBV27 and J usage is TRBJ2-1, with 8 bases fitting TRBD1. Germline trimming cut 3 bases from V and 14 bases from J; bases unmatched to any gene: 9. Germline assignment: CDR1 MNHEY and CDR2 SMNVEV (reference sequence). This CDR3 is 13 amino acids long. The CDR3 DNA follows: TGTGCCAGCAGTTTCGGGACAGGACTACTCGAGTTCTTC. The encoded protein is CASSFGTGLLEFF.

Details on this clonotype: A much larger clone sits a single nucleotide away, making a read error possible. V is TRBV28 and J is TRBJ2-1; no firm D call. The CDR3 extends over 13 amino acids. Germline values: CDR1 MDHEN, CDR2 SYDVKM. Trimming left V 7 bases short and J 0 bases short, with 7 bases between. CDR3 sequence (DNA): TGTGCCAGCAACAGCGACTCCTACAATGAGCAGTTCTTC. Its protein is CASNSDSYNEQFF.

A remark on this clonotype: At one boundary the junction diverges from the germline segment, which might be a read error. This rearrangement joins TRBV28 to TRBJ2-3; unclear D gene. This CDR3 region has 14 residues. Looked up from germline, CDR1 is MDHEN and CDR2 is SYDVKM. The CDR3, as DNA: TGTGCCTGCAGTTTATCGATAGGGTCAGATACGCAGTATTTT. Protein: CACSLSIGSDTQYF.

Ten or more counts support this clonotype. The chain employs TRBV6-2 or TRBV6-3 and TRBJ2-7, with TRBD2 as a possible D gene (5 bases). CDR1 is MNHEY, CDR2 SVGEGT, per germline. Trimming left V 5 bases short and J 0 bases short, with 11 bases between. CDR3 length equals 14 residues. DNA of the CDR3: TGTGCCAGCAGTGACGGACTCCCCTCCTACGAGCAGTACTTC. It specifies CASSDGLPSYEQYF.

This rearrangement joins TRBV4-1 to TRBJ2-4; TRBD1 aligns across 7 bases. The germline V gene has CDR1 MGHRA and CDR2 YSYEKL. Trimming removed 1 base from V and 3 bases from J; junction bases left unmatched: 3. CDR3 size: 15 residues. The chain's CDR3 is CASSQARDSKNIQYF. The CDR3 DNA follows: TGCGCCAGCAGCCAAGCTCGGGACAGCAAAAACATTCAGTACTTC.

In regard to this clonotype: This may come from a read error, since a much larger clone is one base off. The CDR3 DNA reads as TGTGCCAGCAGCTTAGAACTAGCGGAGCACAATGAGCAGTTCTTC. This sequence encodes CASSLELAEHNEQFF. The V and J genes are TRBV7-3 and TRBJ2-1; 8 nucleotides match TRBD2. Germline V gives CDR1 SGHTA, CDR2 FQGTGA. The CDR3 consists of 15 residues. With V trimmed by 2 bases and J by 5 bases, 5 bases remained unmatched.

This clonotype was counted at least ten times. The chain joins TRBV7-3 to TRBJ1-1; D gene uncertain. CDR1 is SGHTA, CDR2 FQGTGA, per germline. V shed 0 bases and J shed 5 bases, with 10 bases lying between them. CDR3 length: 14 amino acids. CDR3 loop: CASSLTPLGTEAFF. The DNA of the CDR3 is TGTGCCAGCAGCTTAACACCCCTCGGAACTGAAGCTTTCTTT. The variable domain in full, with the rest retrieved from reference TRBV7-3 and TRBJ1-1, is GAGVSQTPSNKVTEKGKYVELRCDPISGHTALYWYRQSLGQGPEFLIYFQGTGAADDSGLPNDRFFAVRPEGSVSTLKIQRTERGDSAVYLCASSLTPLGTEAFFGQGTRLTVV.

V and J are TRBV24-1 and TRBJ2-3, with 7 bases matching TRBD1. The CDR3 has 16 amino acids. V was pared by 6 bases and J by 2 bases, with 10 bases of the junction left unmatched. Germline V gives CDR1 KGHDR, CDR2 SFDVKD. CDR3 DNA: TGTGCCACCAGTCGCCCCGGACAGGACCTCACAGATACGCAGTATTTT. Translating it yields CATSRPGQDLTDTQYF.

The sample holds a few counts of this clonotype. This sequence joins TRBV12-3 or TRBV12-4 and TRBJ2-3; D is possibly TRBD1 or TRBD2 (5 bases each). Deletions cut 4 bases from V and 3 bases from J, with 11 bases between. The CDR3 is 14 residues long. CDR3 residues: CASSSRDGTDTQYF. The CDR3 DNA is TGTGCCAGCAGTTCCCGGGACGGTACAGATACGCAGTATTTT.

CDR3 coding DNA: TGCAGTGCTAGTGAGGAACTAGCGGGAGCGGGCGGCAATGAGCAGTACTTC. Its protein is CSASEELAGAGGNEQYF. V usage is TRBV20-1 and J usage is TRBJ2-7; 11 nucleotides align to TRBD2. V lost 3 bases and J lost 7; bases outside the gene matches: 17. The CDR3 covers 17 residues. Germline V gene lookup returns CDR1 DFQATT and CDR2 SNEGSKA (reference sequence).

On this clonotype itself: One end of the junction is discordant with germline, which a read error may explain. This rearrangement joins TRBV7-9 to TRBJ2-7; 7 nucleotides line up with TRBD2. The CDR3 consists of 15 residues. Germline V gives CDR1 SEHNR, CDR2 FQNEAQ (reference sequence). The CDR3 reads CASRRERDGSYEQYF. CDR3 bases: TGCGCCAGCAGGCGTGAGCGGGACGGATCCTACGAGCAGTACTTC.

The chain links TRBV18 to TRBJ1-1; 7 bases are shared with TRBD1. In germline, CDR1 is KGHSH, CDR2 LQKENI. J gave up 0 bases and V 0 bases, and 4 bases lay outside the gene matches. The CDR3 is 16 residues long. CDR3 DNA sequence: TGTGCCAGCTCACCACCGCGAGACAGGGTGAACACTGAAGCTTTCTTT. Translated, it gives CASSPPRDRVNTEAFF. Combining the CDR3 with reference TRBV18 and TRBJ1-1 gives the whole variable domain NAGVMQNPRHLVRRRGQEARLRCSPMKGHSHVYWYRQLPEEGLKFMVYLQKENIIDESGMPKERFSAEFPKEGPSILRIQQVVRGDSAAYFCASSPPRDRVNTEAFFGQGTRLTVV.

J is TRBJ2-1 and V is TRBV19, with 9 bases that match TRBD1. The junction had 9 bases not matched to a gene; V was cut back by 5 bases and J by 7 bases. The CDR3 length is 15 residues. In germline, CDR1 is LNHDA, CDR2 SQIVND (reference sequence). The DNA for the CDR3 is TGTGCCAGTAGTGTTAGAGGGACAGGGAGGAATGAGCAGTTCTTC. Translating gives CASSVRGTGRNEQFF.

This chain links TRBV7-2 with TRBJ1-2, with TRBD1 identical over 8 bases. Germline V gene sequence: CDR1 SGHTA, CDR2 FQGNSA. The CDR3 is 14 residues long. Unmatched junction bases numbered 7, after V lost 5 bases and J lost 5 bases. This CDR3 reads CASSILGQEYGYTF. The CDR3 nucleotides are TGTGCCAGCAGCATTTTGGGACAGGAATATGGCTACACCTTC.

This clonotype has at least ten counts. The chain employs TRBV12-3 or TRBV12-4 and TRBJ1-5, with TRBD1 identical over 7 bases. The V and J ends lost 6 bases and 7 bases, in that order; junction bases with no gene match: 9. CDR3 length: 14 amino acids. In DNA form, the CDR3 reads TGTGCCAGCAGCCTACAGGGGTTCGACCAGCCCCAGCATTTT. As protein: CASSLQGFDQPQHF.

This clonotype appeared many times. The chain recombines TRBV27 with TRBJ2-5, with D possibly being TRBD2 (7 bases). Deletions cut 5 bases from V and 4 bases from J, with 17 bases between. This CDR3 is built from 15 residues. CDR1 MNHEY and CDR2 SMNVEV come from the germline V gene (reference sequence). DNA of the CDR3: TGTGCCAGCAGTCCGATGGCGGGGGCGGGAGAGACCCAGTACTTC. Protein: CASSPMAGAGETQYF.

This clonotype appeared a few times. This chain links TRBV28 with TRBJ2-5; 7 bases are a match to TRBD1. This CDR3 comprises 13 residues. CDR1 MDHEN and CDR2 SYDVKM come from the germline V gene. The J segment lost 2 bases and the V segment lost 10 bases, leaving 7 bases of the junction unmatched. The CDR3 DNA reads as TGTGCCATTTCCGGGACAGAACAAGAGACCCAGTACTTC. Encoded protein: CAISGTEQETQYF.